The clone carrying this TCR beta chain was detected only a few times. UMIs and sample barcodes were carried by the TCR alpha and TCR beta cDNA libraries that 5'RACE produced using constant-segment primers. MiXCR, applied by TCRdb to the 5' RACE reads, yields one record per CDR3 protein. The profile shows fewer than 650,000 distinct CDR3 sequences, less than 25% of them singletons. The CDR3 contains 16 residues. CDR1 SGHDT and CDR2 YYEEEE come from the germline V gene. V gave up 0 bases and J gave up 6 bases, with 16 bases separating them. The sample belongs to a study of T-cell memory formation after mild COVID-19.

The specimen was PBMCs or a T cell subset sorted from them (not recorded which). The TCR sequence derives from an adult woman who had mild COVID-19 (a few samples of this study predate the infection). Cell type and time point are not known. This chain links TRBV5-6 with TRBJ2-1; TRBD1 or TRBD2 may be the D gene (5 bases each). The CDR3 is CASSLVGSDRPNEQFF. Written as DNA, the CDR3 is TGTGCCAGCAGCTTGGTGGGTAGCGACAGACCCAATGAGCAGTTCTTC.